A selection of T cell receptor beta chains follows, all from one sample in a study of CD8+ T cells in alopecia areata. Profiled with immunoSEQ multiplex PCR; TCRdb holds only in-frame clones, not every one. The table shows about 180,000 clones, with 45% to 60% occurring only once. The sample here was CD8+ T cells sorted from blood, taken around week 52, from a patient treated with tofacitinib. The source is a human donor with alopecia areata. Both conserved end residues are part of each CDR3. A D gene is named only where the DNA matches it firmly. Where a row states a size, it is once, few, many or the class of an expanded clone; other rows omit it.

CDR3aa: CASSLRTGRNNEQFF; CDR3nt: TGTGCCAGCAGCTTAAGGACAGGAAGGAACAATGAGCAGTTCTTC; j_gene: TRBJ2-1; v_gene: TRBV7-3; d_gene: TRBD1; abundance: NA
CDR3aa: CAWRAGQGSGNEQFF; CDR3nt: TGTGCCTGGAGAGCGGGACAGGGCTCGGGGAATGAGCAGTTCTTC; j_gene: TRBJ2-1; v_gene: TRBV30; d_gene: TRBD1; abundance: NA
CDR3aa: CASSLGRQAPVNGYTF; CDR3nt: TGTGCCAGCAGCTTAGGTCGGCAGGCCCCAGTTAATGGCTACACCTTC; j_gene: TRBJ1-2; v_gene: TRBV7-8; d_gene: NA; abundance: NA
CDR3aa: CASTTSPGQGKSYEQYF; CDR3nt: TGTGCCAGCACCACATCACCGGGACAGGGTAAATCCTACGAGCAGTACTTC; j_gene: TRBJ2-7; v_gene: TRBV27; d_gene: TRBD1; abundance: NA
CDR3aa: CSATSVETQYF; CDR3nt: TGCAGTGCTACCAGCGTTGAGACCCAGTACTTC; j_gene: TRBJ2-5; v_gene: TRBV20-1; d_gene: NA; abundance: NA
CDR3aa: CASSLRRVHSLDGYTF; CDR3nt: TGCGCCAGCAGCTTGAGGAGGGTTCACTCCCTTGATGGCTACACCTTC; j_gene: TRBJ1-2; v_gene: TRBV4-1; d_gene: NA; abundance: NA
CDR3aa: CASSEGLAGAGYEQYF; CDR3nt: TGTGCCAGCAGCGAGGGACTAGCGGGGGCCGGGTACGAGCAGTACTTC; j_gene: TRBJ2-7; v_gene: TRBV9; d_gene: TRBD2; abundance: NA
CDR3aa: CASSKQQGSLEQYF; CDR3nt: TGCGCCAGCAGTAAACAACAAGGGAGTCTCGAGCAGTACTTC; j_gene: TRBJ2-7; v_gene: TRBV5-1; d_gene: NA; abundance: NA
CDR3aa: CASSLDRVQAFF; CDR3nt: TGTGCCAGCAGCTTAGACAGGGTACAAGCTTTCTTT; j_gene: TRBJ1-1; v_gene: TRBV11-1; d_gene: NA; abundance: few
CDR3aa: CASRPYEDSEAFF; CDR3nt: TGTGCCAGCAGACCCTATGAGGACAGTGAAGCTTTCTTT; j_gene: TRBJ1-1; v_gene: TRBV14; d_gene: NA; abundance: few
CDR3aa: CSVVRLAGETDTQYF; CDR3nt: TGCAGCGTTGTGCGACTAGCGGGGGAGACAGATACGCAGTATTTT; j_gene: TRBJ2-3; v_gene: TRBV29-1; d_gene: TRBD2; abundance: few
CDR3aa: CASSYSTGEHSDEAFF; CDR3nt: TGTGCCAGCAGTTACTCGACGGGAGAACACTCGGATGAAGCTTTCTTT; j_gene: TRBJ1-1; v_gene: TRBV6-5; d_gene: NA; abundance: NA
CDR3aa: CASSPEVIQETQYF; CDR3nt: TGTGCCAGCTCACCAGAAGTAATCCAAGAGACCCAGTACTTC; j_gene: TRBJ2-5; v_gene: TRBV18; d_gene: NA; abundance: NA
CDR3aa: CASSRMGRGPNYGYTF; CDR3nt: TGTGCCAGCAGCAGAATGGGCCGAGGGCCTAACTATGGCTACACCTTC; j_gene: TRBJ1-2; v_gene: TRBV7-2; d_gene: NA; abundance: few
CDR3aa: CASSELAGGTGELFF; CDR3nt: TGTGCCAGCAGTGAACTAGCGGGGGGCACCGGGGAGCTGTTTTTT; j_gene: TRBJ2-2; v_gene: TRBV6-1; d_gene: TRBD2; abundance: NA
CDR3aa: CASSPVAAAYEQYF; CDR3nt: TGTGCCAGCAGCCCTGTGGCAGCTGCCTACGAGCAGTACTTC; j_gene: TRBJ2-7; v_gene: TRBV7-8; d_gene: NA; abundance: NA
CDR3aa: CAVESGQEETGELFF; CDR3nt: TGTGCCGTCGAGTCGGGACAGGAGGAAACCGGGGAGCTGTTTTTT; j_gene: TRBJ2-2; v_gene: TRBV30; d_gene: TRBD1; abundance: NA
CDR3aa: CASSYGGEGPDTQYF; CDR3nt: TGTGCCAGCAGTTACGGAGGGGAGGGCCCAGATACGCAGTATTTT; j_gene: TRBJ2-3; v_gene: TRBV6-5; d_gene: TRBD2; abundance: NA
CDR3aa: CASSIRDRGYEQYF; CDR3nt: TGTGCCAGTAGTATCAGGGACAGGGGCTACGAGCAGTACTTC; j_gene: TRBJ2-7; v_gene: TRBV19; d_gene: TRBD1; abundance: NA
CDR3aa: CASSYGDAYEQYF; CDR3nt: TGTGCCAGCAGCTACGGGGACGCATACGAGCAGTACTTC; j_gene: TRBJ2-7; v_gene: TRBV5-6; d_gene: NA; abundance: NA
CDR3aa: CASSLGQETQYF; CDR3nt: TGTGCCAGCAGCTTAGGACAAGAGACCCAGTACTTC; j_gene: TRBJ2-5; v_gene: TRBV13; d_gene: NA; abundance: NA
CDR3aa: CSVEEFSGTGNYGYTF; CDR3nt: TGCAGCGTTGAAGAGTTCTCGGGGACAGGAAACTATGGCTACACCTTC; j_gene: TRBJ1-2; v_gene: TRBV29-1; d_gene: TRBD1; abundance: few
CDR3aa: CASSLLGVAYGYTF; CDR3nt: TGTGCCAGCAGCTTGTTGGGGGTGGCCTATGGCTACACCTTC; j_gene: TRBJ1-2; v_gene: TRBV5-6; d_gene: NA; abundance: NA
CDR3aa: CASRIGGSNQPQHF; CDR3nt: TGTGCCAGCAGAATCGGGGGGAGCAATCAGCCCCAGCATTTT; j_gene: TRBJ1-5; v_gene: TRBV27; d_gene: NA; abundance: few
CDR3aa: CASSVAGTGLSGANVLTF; CDR3nt: TGTGCCAGCAGCGTAGCCGGGACAGGGCTTTCTGGGGCCAACGTCCTGACTTTC; j_gene: TRBJ2-6; v_gene: TRBV9; d_gene: TRBD1; abundance: NA
CDR3aa: CASSFIKRHNEQFF; CDR3nt: TGTGCCAGCAGTTTTATAAAGCGGCACAATGAGCAGTTCTTC; j_gene: TRBJ2-1; v_gene: TRBV27; d_gene: NA; abundance: NA
CDR3aa: CAISESRDSIHNEQFF; CDR3nt: TGTGCCATCAGTGAGTCGAGGGACTCTATACACAATGAGCAGTTCTTC; j_gene: TRBJ2-1; v_gene: TRBV10-3; d_gene: NA; abundance: medium-sized